This is a list of T cell receptor beta chains from one sample in a study of glioma-infiltrating T cells. Using its own MiXCR run on the multiplex PCR reads, TCRdb lists one record per CDR3 protein. Of around 120,000 distinct CDR3 sequences listed, around 25% are singletons. The sequenced material came from glioma tissue, nonneoplastic brain tissue, or PBMCs (not recorded which). Receptor source: a human donor with low-grade glioma or glioblastoma, undergoing nonglioma brain surgery, or in good health (not recorded which). Both conserved end residues are part of each CDR3. Fields, in order: V gene, D gene, J gene, clone size, CDR3 DNA, CDR3 protein. The D gene is left open where the match is weak. For some rows the clone size is stated as once, few or many, or as a class when expanded; others skip it.

TRBV5-1	NA	TRBJ1-2	NA	TGCGCCAGCGGGTTCCAGGGGAACTATGGCTACACCTTC	CASGFQGNYGYTF
TRBV27	NA	TRBJ1-1	few	TGTGCCAGCAGTTATTCCCCACAGCTGAACACTGAAGCTTTCTTT	CASSYSPQLNTEAFF
TRBV18	NA	TRBJ2-1	many	TGTGCCAGCTCACCACCTCATACCACTCCCGAGCAGTTCTTC	CASSPPHTTPEQFF
TRBV20-1	TRBD1	TRBJ2-2	NA	TGCAGTGCTAGAGTGACAGGGCTTGCCGGGGAGCTGTTTTTT	CSARVTGLAGELFF
TRBV20-1	NA	TRBJ2-1	many	TGCAGTGCTAAGAGCAATGAGCAGTTCTTC	CSAKSNEQFF
TRBV27	NA	TRBJ1-2	many	TGTGCCACCTTTCATCGCTTCTATGGCTACACCTTC	CATFHRFYGYTF
TRBV11-3	NA	TRBJ2-3	NA	TGTGCCAGCAGCTCAACAGGGACACCCACAGATACGCAGTATTTT	CASSSTGTPTDTQYF
TRBV7-7	NA	TRBJ2-1	few	TGTGCCAGCAGCTTATCGCCTAGGGGGATTGATGAGCAGTTCTTC	CASSLSPRGIDEQFF
TRBV20-1	TRBD1	TRBJ2-1	many	TGCAGTGCCAACAGGGACAGGCTCCGAAATGAGCAGTTCTTC	CSANRDRLRNEQFF
TRBV18	NA	TRBJ1-2	few	TGTGCCAGCTCACCACCCCAGGAGGGCTATGGCTACACCTTC	CASSPPQEGYGYTF
TRBV28	NA	TRBJ2-5	many	TGTGCCAGCAGTGCCCCCGGGGTCGACGAGACCCAGTACTTC	CASSAPGVDETQYF
TRBV10-2	NA	TRBJ1-1	few	TGCGCCAGCAGTGAGTCACCATCGTACAGTGAAGCTTTCTTT	CASSESPSYSEAFF
TRBV6-1	TRBD2	TRBJ2-3	many	TGTGCCAGCACCAATCCAGCGGGGGGCCGGGATACGCAGTATTTT	CASTNPAGGRDTQYF
TRBV7-2	NA	TRBJ2-3	many	TGTGCCAGTAATCGGGACACAGATACGCAGTATTTT	CASNRDTDTQYF
TRBV12-3/TRBV12-4	NA	TRBJ1-5	few	TGTGCCAGCAGACCTGGACCGACCCAGCCCCAGCATTTT	CASRPGPTQPQHF
TRBV24-1	NA	TRBJ1-1	few	TGTGCCACCAGTGATGGCACTGAAGCTTTCTTT	CATSDGTEAFF
TRBV20-1	TRBD1	TRBJ1-5	many	TGCAGTGCTAGAGAAGACAGGGGCCCCTATAGCAATCAGCCCCAGCATTTT	CSAREDRGPYSNQPQHF
TRBV27	TRBD1	TRBJ1-1	NA	TGTGCCATCAGTCCCGACAGGGTGAGCACTGAAGCTTTCTTT	CAISPDRVSTEAFF
TRBV7-7	NA	TRBJ1-1	NA	TGTGCTAGCAGCTCCCTAGCAGGGAACACTGAAGCTTTCTTT	CASSSLAGNTEAFF
TRBV7-3	NA	TRBJ1-2	NA	TGTGCCAGCAGCTCGGTCTCGCGTTCTAACTATGGCTACACCTTC	CASSSVSRSNYGYTF
TRBV20-1	TRBD2	TRBJ2-1	NA	TGCAGTGCGGCAAGACTAGCGGGGGCCCGGCATGAGCAGTTCTTC	CSAARLAGARHEQFF
TRBV20-1	TRBD2	TRBJ2-1	many	TGCAGTGCGGGACTAGCGGGGGCCTCCTACAATGAGCAGTTCTTC	CSAGLAGASYNEQFF
TRBV7-2	NA	TRBJ1-5	many	TGTGCCAGCAGCGATCGCTATAGCAATCAGCCCCAGCATTTT	CASSDRYSNQPQHF
TRBV7-9	NA	TRBJ1-1	once	TGTGCCAGCAAGGGAGGGTCGGACACTGAAGCTTTCTTT	CASKGGSDTEAFF
TRBV7-9	NA	TRBJ2-5	NA	TGTGCCAGCAGCTTATTGGTCATCCCCCAAGTGACCCAGTACTTC	CASSLLVIPQVTQYF
TRBV7-2	TRBD2	TRBJ2-1	many	TGTGCCAGCAGCGCTAGCGGGGCCTACAATGAGCAGTTCTTC	CASSASGAYNEQFF
TRBV9	NA	TRBJ2-3	NA	TGTGCCAGCAGCGTAGGGACGGGCCCCCAAGCCAGGGCGGGCAGAACAGATACGCAGTATTTT	CASSVGTGPQARAGRTDTQYF
TRBV10-2	TRBD2	TRBJ2-3	NA	TGCGCCACGGGGAGCGGGGGGGCCCCTAGCACAGATACGCAGTATTTT	CATGSGGAPSTDTQYF
TRBV2	TRBD2	TRBJ2-3	NA	TGTGCCAGCAGTCACCCCCGGGGGGGCCTAAGCACAGATACGCAGTATTTT	CASSHPRGGLSTDTQYF
TRBV28	TRBD1	TRBJ2-1	NA	TGTGCCAGCAGTTCACCGGGGCAGGGGGCGCGCAATGAGCAGTCCTTC	CASSSPGQGARNEQSF
TRBV7-2	NA	TRBJ2-1	few	TGTGCCAGCAGCTTGGTACCGGGACTTCTCTACAATGAGCAGTTCTTC	CASSLVPGLLYNEQFF
TRBV4-1	NA	TRBJ2-5	NA	TGCGCCAGCAGCCGGACTATCCGGGACCACGTCCGGGAGACCCAGTACTTC	CASSRTIRDHVRETQYF
TRBV20-1	TRBD1	TRBJ2-2	many	TGCAGTGCTAGGTTGGGGACAGGGGGCAGAGCGGGAGTCACCGGGGAGCTGTTTTTT	CSARLGTGGRAGVTGELFF
TRBV6-1	TRBD2	TRBJ2-3	NA	TGTGCCATCAGTGAGACCGGACTAGCGGGGGATTCGACAGATACGCAGTATTTT	CAISETGLAGDSTDTQYF
TRBV20-1	NA	TRBJ2-6	few	TGCAGTGCAGGACAGCGGCTAGCGATGAGCTCTGGGGCCAACGTCCTGACTTTC	CSAGQRLAMSSGANVLTF
TRBV2	TRBD1	TRBJ2-3	few	TGTGCCAGCAGTGAAGCGTCGGGACAGGGAGTTCAGAGCACAGATACGCAGTATTTT	CASSEASGQGVQSTDTQYF
TRBV24-1	TRBD2	TRBJ2-5	few	TGTGCCACCAGTGATTTTCTCGAAGCGGGGGTTGAGACCCAGTACTTC	CATSDFLEAGVETQYF
TRBV18	NA	TRBJ1-1	NA	TGTGCCAGCTCACCATCGACAGAGAACACTGAAGCTTTCTTT	CASSPSTENTEAFF
TRBV29-1	NA	TRBJ2-1	NA	TGCAGCGTTGAAGGGGGGGCTACTGAGCAGTTCTTC	CSVEGGATEQFF
TRBV7-9	TRBD1	TRBJ1-5	NA	TGTGCCAGCAGGCTACAGGGGGTAAATCAGCCCCAGCATTTT	CASRLQGVNQPQHF
TRBV6-7	NA	TRBJ1-6	few	TGTGCCAGCGGGGGCAGGGATTCACCCCTCCACTTT	CASGGRDSPLHF